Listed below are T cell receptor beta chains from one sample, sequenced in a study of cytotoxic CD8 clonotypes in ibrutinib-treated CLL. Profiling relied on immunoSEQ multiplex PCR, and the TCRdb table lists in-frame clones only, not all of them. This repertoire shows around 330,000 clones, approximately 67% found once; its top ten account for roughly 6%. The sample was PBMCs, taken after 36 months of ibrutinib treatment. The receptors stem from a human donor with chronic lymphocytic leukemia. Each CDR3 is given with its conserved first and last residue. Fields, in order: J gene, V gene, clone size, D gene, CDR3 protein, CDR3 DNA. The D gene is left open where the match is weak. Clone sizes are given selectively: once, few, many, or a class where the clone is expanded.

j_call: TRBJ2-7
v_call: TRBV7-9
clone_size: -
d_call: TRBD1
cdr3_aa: CASSRQGGGEQYF
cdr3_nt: TGTGCCAGCAGCCGACAGGGGGGAGGCGAGCAGTACTTC

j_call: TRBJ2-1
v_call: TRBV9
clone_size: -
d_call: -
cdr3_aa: CASSALDTSSYNEQFF
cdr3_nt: TGTGCCAGCAGCGCCCTGGACACCAGCTCCTACAATGAGCAGTTCTTC

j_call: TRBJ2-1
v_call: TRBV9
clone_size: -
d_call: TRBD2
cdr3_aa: CASSANLRLAGDNEQFF
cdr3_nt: TGTGCCAGCAGCGCCAACCTCCGACTAGCGGGAGACAATGAGCAGTTCTTC

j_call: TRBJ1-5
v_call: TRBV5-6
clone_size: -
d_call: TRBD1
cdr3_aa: CASSLRFWTGHDQPQHF
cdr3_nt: TGTGCCAGCAGCTTGAGGTTTTGGACAGGGCACGATCAGCCCCAGCATTTT

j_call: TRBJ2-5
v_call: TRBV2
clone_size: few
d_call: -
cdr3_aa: CASSVLEETQYF
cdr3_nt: TGTGCCAGCAGTGTTTTGGAGGAGACCCAGTACTTC

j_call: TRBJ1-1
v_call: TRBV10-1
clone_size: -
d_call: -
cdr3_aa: CASSESRQLNTEAFF
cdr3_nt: TGCGCCAGCAGTGAGTCTAGACAGCTGAACACTGAAGCTTTCTTT

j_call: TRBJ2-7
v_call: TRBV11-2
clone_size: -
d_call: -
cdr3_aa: CASSPGQDYEQYF
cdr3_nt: TGTGCCAGCAGTCCCGGACAAGACTACGAGCAGTACTTC

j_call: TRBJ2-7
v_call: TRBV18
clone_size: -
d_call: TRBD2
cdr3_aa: CASSPPPSGSYEQYF
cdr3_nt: TGTGCCAGCTCACCACCCCCTAGCGGGAGTTACGAGCAGTACTTC

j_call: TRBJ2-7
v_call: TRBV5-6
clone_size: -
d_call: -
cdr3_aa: CASSFGSGGYEQYF
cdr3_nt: TGTGCCAGCAGCTTTGGCAGTGGGGGCTACGAGCAGTACTTC

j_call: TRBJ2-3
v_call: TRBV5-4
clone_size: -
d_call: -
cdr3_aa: CASSKQGALSTDTQYF
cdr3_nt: TGTGCCAGCAGCAAACAGGGAGCACTTAGCACAGATACGCAGTATTTT

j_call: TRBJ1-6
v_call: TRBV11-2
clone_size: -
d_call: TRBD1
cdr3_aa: CASSLAGTGENSPLHF
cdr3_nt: TGTGCCAGCAGCTTAGCCGGGACAGGAGAAAATTCACCCCTCCACTTT

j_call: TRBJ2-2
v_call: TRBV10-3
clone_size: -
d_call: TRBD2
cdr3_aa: CAIGAGGNTGELFF
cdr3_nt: TGTGCCATCGGAGCGGGAGGGAACACCGGGGAGCTGTTTTTT

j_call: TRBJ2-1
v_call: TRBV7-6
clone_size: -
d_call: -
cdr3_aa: CASSTQGGGFNEQFF
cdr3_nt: TGTGCCAGCAGCACCCAGGGGGGCGGGTTCAATGAGCAGTTCTTC

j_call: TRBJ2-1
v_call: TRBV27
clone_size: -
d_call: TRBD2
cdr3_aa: CASMAGDYEQFF
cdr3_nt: TGTGCCAGCATGGCGGGAGATTATGAGCAGTTCTTC

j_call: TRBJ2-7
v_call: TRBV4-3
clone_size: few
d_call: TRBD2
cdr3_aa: CASSQRLALAYEQYF
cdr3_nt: TGCGCCAGCAGCCAACGACTAGCGTTGGCCTACGAGCAGTACTTC

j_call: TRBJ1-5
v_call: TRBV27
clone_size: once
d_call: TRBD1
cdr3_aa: CASTYDRVASGQPQHF
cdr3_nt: TGTGCCAGCACCTACGACAGGGTGGCGTCGGGTCAGCCCCAGCATTTT

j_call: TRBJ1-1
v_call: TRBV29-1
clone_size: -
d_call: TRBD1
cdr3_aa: CSVGGQGAVNTEAFF
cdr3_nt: TGCAGCGTTGGTGGCCAGGGGGCGGTGAACACTGAAGCTTTCTTT